One sample yielded the 19 T cell receptor beta chains listed below, sequenced in a study of cytomegalovirus exposure and HLA in healthy donors. Both 60 Vbeta primers and 13 Jbeta primers went into the PCR. Measured with immunoSEQ multiplex PCR; TCRdb has only the in-frame clones, and not every one. The sample contains around 130,000 clones, roughly four fifths of which appear only once. Material: PBMCs. These receptors all come from a male donor in good health and CMV-seropositive.

This clone was counted a few times. V gene TRBV27 combines with J gene TRBJ1-2; the D gene is possibly TRBD1 (6 bases). This CDR3 spans 14 amino acids. Germline lookup yields CDR1 MNHEY and CDR2 SMNVEV (reference sequence). The ends were cut back, 6 bases at V and 3 bases at J, with 14 bases in the middle. CDR3 bases: TGTGCCAGCAGGCTACAGGGACGGGACTATGGCTACACCTTC. It encodes CASRLQGRDYGYTF.

This clone turned up a few times. The chain uses TRBV5-1 and TRBJ2-5; D remains unclear. The ends were cut back, 1 base at V and 1 base at J, with 8 bases in the middle. The length of the CDR3 is 14 residues. Germline V gene data show CDR1 as SGHRS and CDR2 as YFSETQ. The CDR3 nucleotides read TGCGCCAGCAGCTTGATGAGCGCCCAAGAGACCCAGTACTTC. Amino acid sequence: CASSLMSAQETQYF.

Only a few counts were recorded for this clone. The gene calls are TRBV29-1 and TRBJ2-2; D remains unclear. The CDR3 length is 16 residues. CDR1 and CDR2 from the germline V gene are SQVTM and ANQGSEA. V gave up 6 bases and J gave up 5 bases, with 22 bases separating them. The CDR3 sequence: CSVERLNTIKTGELFF. CDR3 DNA: TGCAGCGTAGAACGACTCAACACCATTAAAACCGGGGAGCTGTTTTTT.

The chain couples TRBV5-4 to TRBJ2-3; D is uncertain. Germline lookup yields CDR1 SGHNT and CDR2 YYREEE (reference sequence). V lost 5 bases to trimming and J lost 1 base, with 5 bases between them. The CDR3 is 12 amino acids. CDR3: CASSPGTDTQYF. The CDR3 DNA sequence: TGTGCCAGCAGTCCCGGCACAGATACGCAGTATTTT.

The chain combines TRBV27 with TRBJ2-7; 7 positions match TRBD1. This CDR3 comprises 13 residues. The junction had 4 bases not matched to a gene; V was cut back by 6 bases and J by 2 bases. The germline V gene has CDR1 MNHEY and CDR2 SMNVEV (reference sequence). CDR3 DNA sequence: TGTGCCAGCAGGTCAGGGACAGCCTACGAGCAGTACTTC. This gives the protein CASRSGTAYEQYF.

The chain links TRBV4-3 to TRBJ2-2; possibly TRBD1 for D (5 bases). With 5 bases removed from V and 0 bases from J, the gap between germline ends came to 16 bases. The germline gives CDR1 LGHNA, CDR2 YSLEER. CDR3 length: 17 amino acids. Written as DNA, the CDR3 is TGCGCCAGCAGCAAATGGGGCCTGGGTGCGAACACCGGGGAGCTGTTTTTT. Amino acid sequence: CASSKWGLGANTGELFF.

The genes are TRBV13 and TRBJ1-1; D is ambiguous. The CDR3 is 13 residues long. V lost 5 bases to trimming and J lost 0 bases, with 7 bases between them. Per germline, CDR1 PRHDT and CDR2 FYEKMQ (reference sequence). CDR3 region: CASSPGMNTEAFF. The CDR3 DNA follows: TGTGCCAGCAGCCCAGGCATGAACACTGAAGCTTTCTTT.

The chain is built from TRBV28 and TRBJ2-3, with TRBD1 as a possible D gene (6 bases). The CDR3 has 15 amino acids. The V gene's germline CDR1 is MDHEN and CDR2 SYDVKM. V lost 7 bases to trimming and J lost 1 base, with 15 bases between them. CDR3 coding DNA: TGTGCCAGCACCACCCGGACAGTCGGCACAGATACGCAGTATTTT. This translates into CASTTRTVGTDTQYF. Using reference TRBV28 and TRBJ2-3 for the parts outside the CDR3, the full variable domain is DVKVTQSSRYLVKRTGEKVFLECVQDMDHENMFWYRQDPGLGLRLIYFSYDVKMKEKGDIPEGYSVSREKKERFSLILESASTNQTSMYLCASTTRTVGTDTQYFGPGTRLTVL.

The chain links TRBV28 to TRBJ2-5; D might be TRBD2 (5 bases). The better agreement between TRBJ2-7 and the DNA end casts doubt on the J call. The germline V gene has CDR1 MDHEN and CDR2 SYDVKM. The CDR3 runs to 11 residues. CDR3 nucleotide sequence: TGTGCCAGCAGCCCCGAGGGCGAGCAGTACTTC. It encodes CASSPEGEQYF.

This clone has more than one count but fewer than ten. The V gene is TRBV10-2, the J gene TRBJ2-5; D possibly corresponds to TRBD2 (5 bases). V lost 8 bases and J 2 bases, leaving 9 bases between the germline ends. Germline loops: CDR1 WSHSY, CDR2 SAAADI. The CDR3 loop spans 12 amino acids. The CDR3 DNA follows: TGCGCCAGCGCGAGGGTTCAAGAGACCCAGTACTTC. Translation gives CASARVQETQYF.

This chain joins TRBV5-1 and TRBJ2-4, with TRBD2 as a possible D gene (7 bases). V was trimmed by 4 bases and J by 12 bases, leaving 20 bases between them. This CDR3 has 14 residues. The germline V gene has CDR1 SGHRS and CDR2 YFSETQ. The CDR3 loop is CASSPGGGLDSQYF. In nucleotides, the CDR3 is TGCGCCAGCAGCCCTGGGGGGGGTTTGGACAGTCAGTACTTC.

The chain is built from TRBV7-3 and TRBJ2-7; no firm D call. The V gene's germline CDR1 is SGHTA and CDR2 FQGTGA. This CDR3 comprises 13 residues. V lost 5 bases to trimming and J lost 7 bases, with 15 bases between them. CDR3 nucleotide sequence: TGTGCCAGCAGCCCAGACCTAGTGAAAGAGCAGTACTTC. It codes for CASSPDLVKEQYF.

V and J are TRBV5-1 and TRBJ2-1; possibly TRBD2 for D (6 bases). The CDR3 is made up of 16 amino acids. V lost 2 bases and J 6 bases, leaving 18 bases between the germline ends. From germline, CDR1 is SGHRS and CDR2 YFSETQ. The CDR3: CASSFGAGGAANEQFF. In DNA form, the CDR3 reads TGCGCCAGCAGCTTTGGAGCGGGTGGCGCGGCCAATGAGCAGTTCTTC.

The chain employs TRBV19 and TRBJ2-1; no firm D call. The CDR3 is 16 amino acids. Germline V lookup: CDR1 LNHDA, CDR2 SQIVND (reference sequence). With 6 bases removed from V and 3 bases from J, the gap between germline ends came to 18 bases. CDR3 bases: TGTGCCAGTAGCCCGTTGAGGCAGCGCCACTACAATGAGCAGTTCTTC. Protein product: CASSPLRQRHYNEQFF.

The chain links TRBV7-2 to TRBJ2-3; 7 nucleotides line up with TRBD2. Germline V gene lookup returns CDR1 SGHTA and CDR2 FQGNSA. This CDR3 contains 14 residues. J was trimmed by 3 bases and V by 6 bases; bases with no gene match: 6. The CDR3 nucleotides are TGTGCCAGCAGACCGGCGGGAGTTACAGATACGCAGTATTTT. Residues: CASRPAGVTDTQYF.

The rearrangement joins TRBV30 to TRBJ2-2, with D possibly TRBD2 on 5 matching bases. Per germline, CDR1 GTSNPN and CDR2 SVGIG (reference sequence). The CDR3 runs 16 residues. V lost 2 bases and J lost 5, with 18 bases in between. The CDR3 protein is CAWSTGLPRSTGELFF. The CDR3 region has the DNA TGTGCCTGGAGTACTGGACTTCCGAGGAGTACCGGGGAGCTGTTTTTT.

This rearrangement joins TRBV27 to TRBJ2-7, with D possibly TRBD2 on 5 matching bases. Germline CDR1 reads MNHEY; CDR2 reads SMNVEV (reference sequence). CDR3 size: 14 residues. Trimming left V 6 bases short and J 5 bases short, with 17 bases between. CDR3 amino acids: CASSNGRGIDEQYF. In DNA, the CDR3 is TGTGCCAGCAGCAACGGTCGGGGAATCGACGAGCAGTACTTC.

J is TRBJ1-1 and V is TRBV2, with TRBD1 identical over 7 bases. The germline CDR1 and CDR2 sequences are SNHLY and FYNNEI. With 8 bases clipped from V and 7 bases from J, the junction kept 7 bases outside the gene matches. The CDR3 runs to 12 residues. The CDR3 sequence is CASGTVEFEAFF. The CDR3 region has the DNA TGTGCCAGCGGGACAGTAGAATTTGAAGCTTTCTTT.

This chain connects TRBV9 to TRBJ2-2, with 9 bases aligning to TRBD2. The CDR3 runs 18 residues. V was pared by 4 bases and J by 11 bases, with 21 bases of the junction left unmatched. Germline CDR1 SGDLS, CDR2 YYNGEE. This CDR3 is CASSPVVSGRLQSPELFF. The DNA for the CDR3 is TGTGCCAGCAGCCCCGTGGTAAGCGGGAGGCTTCAATCCCCCGAGCTGTTTTTT.